The sequence of this T cell receptor beta chain was determined in a study of cytomegalovirus exposure and HLA in healthy donors. The study's findings and limits: TCR beta chain V- and J-gene trimming was linked, in a later analysis, to a missense variant in DCLRE1C. DRB1 had the most TCR associations and HLA-C the fewest, a later analysis found, with rates varying by HLA locus.

Ten or more counts support this clone. Its matching antigen is unknown. Healthy bone marrow donors formed the donor group. The PCR used 60 Vbeta and 13 Jbeta primers. The table came from immunoSEQ multiplex PCR; TCRdb's copy has only in-frame clones and leaves some out. The repertoire has 150,000 to 200,000 clones, around 75% of them found once; the top ten carry about 1.4%. The receptor's source is a woman between 45 and 60 years old in good health and CMV-seronegative. Material: PBMCs.

The chain's CDR3 is CASSSQFRVSNEKLFF. CDR3 coding DNA: TGTGCCAGCAGCTCACAATTTCGGGTTTCTAATGAAAAACTGTTTTTT. J is TRBJ1-4 and V is TRBV21-1. TRBV21-1 is a pseudogene locus. This CDR3 is built from 16 residues.